This entry lists 19 T cell receptor delta chains sequenced from one sample in a study of gamma-delta chains in newborns, infants, children. TCRdb re-processed the reads via CATT. This sample has about 9,200 delta-chain clones; 22% occur once, and the top ten carry under 5%. The source material was blood. The receptors originated from a child who was a newborn, infant or young child, either healthy, febrile or measles-vaccinated (not recorded which).

This clone was detected only a few times. A much more abundant neighbour one base away suggests this may be a read error. In DNA form, the CDR3 reads TGTGCCTGTGACACCGTACTGGGGGACTCCTGGGACACCCGACAGATGTTTTTC. It specifies CACDTVLGDSWDTRQMFF. This chain joins TRDV2 and TRDJ3, with 9 bases identical to TRDD3. Trimming at V came to 0 bases and at J to 0 bases, leaving 2 bases not matched to a gene. Germline CDR1 reads GEAIGNYY; CDR2 reads EKD. The CDR3 loop spans 18 amino acids.

This clone was found once. One junction end disagrees with the germline gene, perhaps due to a read error. V is TRDV1 and J is TRDJ1; 9 bases agree with TRDD2. This CDR3 has 22 amino acids. From germline, CDR1 is TSWWSYY and CDR2 QGS. CDR3 region: CALWELPFLPLGIPSHTDKLIF. CDR3 DNA sequence: TGTGCTCTTTGGGAACTTCCCTTCCTACCCTTGGGGATCCCCAGCCACACCGATAAACTCATCTTT.

The CDR3 DNA is TGTGCCTGTGACACCGCGCACTCGGGGACTATCTTTCGGTACACCGATAAACTCATCTTT. Protein sequence: CACDTAHSGTIFRYTDKLIF. V is TRDV2 and J is TRDJ1; a weak D match, TRDD3 (5 bases). The germline V and J ends were trimmed by 0 bases and 0 bases, with 25 bases remaining between them. This CDR3 spans 20 amino acids. The germline V gene has CDR1 GEAIGNYY and CDR2 EKD.

In its sample, this clone is large (0.1 to 1%). Other DNA sequences in this specimen translate into the identical CDR3. This sequence joins TRDV2 and TRDJ1, with 7 nucleotides matching TRDD3. The V gene end was trimmed by 0 bases and the J gene end by 0 bases; junction bases not matched to a gene: 3. This CDR3 region has 15 residues. Germline loops: CDR1 GEAIGNYY, CDR2 EKD. The CDR3 nucleotides read TGTGCCTGTGACACCCTGGGGGTTCACACCGATAAACTCATCTTT. Translating it yields CACDTLGVHTDKLIF.

This clone turned up a few times. CDR3 DNA sequence: TGTGCCTTCCTGCCCGTCCTAAGTAGGTATACAGCCCGGGTCGGTAAACTCATCTTT. Protein: CAFLPVLSRYTARVGKLIF. The rearrangement joins TRDV3 to TRDJ1; a possible D gene is TRDD2 (5 bases). Germline lookup yields CDR1 TVYSNPD and CDR2 GDNSRS (reference sequence). The CDR3 has 19 residues. Trimming took 3 bases from V and 7 from J, leaving 36 bases between them.

J is TRDJ1 and V is TRDV2; 13 bases map to TRDD3. Per the germline V gene, CDR1 is GEAIGNYY and CDR2 is EKD. Unmatched junction bases numbered 9, after V lost 6 bases and J lost 3 bases. There are 16 residues in the CDR3. In nucleotides, the CDR3 is TGTGCCTGTCAAGTACTGGGGGATACGCAATCCGATAAACTCATCTTT. It specifies CACQVLGDTQSDKLIF.

The chain employs TRDV1 and TRDJ1; D gene ambiguous. Trimming took 8 bases from V and 1 from J, leaving 20 bases between them. CDR3 length: 16 amino acids. In germline, CDR1 is TSWWSYY, CDR2 QGS. The CDR3, as DNA: TGTGCTCTTAGGCCGTCCGTGCCGGGGCCCACCGATAAACTCATCTTT. It is translated as CALRPSVPGPTDKLIF.

About this clone itself: The germline gene is not matched at one end of the junction; a read error may be the cause. This chain connects TRDV3 to TRDJ1, with TRDD3 identical over 7 bases. Germline V gene data show CDR1 as TVYSNPD and CDR2 as GDNSRS (reference sequence). The CDR3 is 16 residues long. DNA for the CDR3: TGTGCCTTTTTAGACTACTGGGGATTGTACACTGATAAACTCATCTTT. Residues: CAFLDYWGLYTDKLIF.

Comments on this clone: Sequence at one end of the junction differs from germline and may be a read error. This sequence joins TRDV2 and TRDJ1; 9 positions match TRDD3. The CDR3 is 17 residues long. Germline values: CDR1 GEAIGNYY, CDR2 EKD. Written as DNA, the CDR3 is TGTGCCTGTGACCACAGAAAACTGGGGGAGGACATCGATAAAATCATCTTT. Amino acids: CACDHRKLGEDIDKIIF.

This clone appeared a few times. A single base separates this from a much larger clone, so it may be a read error. This chain uses TRDV2 with TRDJ1; tentatively, D is TRDD3 (6 bases). V gave up 1 base and J gave up 4 bases, with 12 bases separating them. This CDR3 has 14 amino acids. Germline CDR1 is GEAIGNYY and CDR2 is EKD. The CDR3 spells CACDTVGVNDKLIF. The CDR3 DNA is TGTGCCTGTGACACGGTGGGGGTCAACGATAAACTCATCTTT.

This clone was picked up a small number of times. A far larger clone is one base from this, pointing to a likely read error. The chain links TRDV2 to TRDJ2; 12 nucleotides line up with TRDD3. CDR1 GEAIGNYY and CDR2 EKD come from the germline V gene. The CDR3 contains 19 residues. CDR3 loop: CACDEVLGDTSALTAQPFF. For the CDR3, the DNA is TGTGCCTGTGACGAAGTACTGGGGGATACCAGTGCTTTGACAGCACAACCCTTCTTT.

This clone has more than one count but fewer than ten. The junction does not match germline at one end; this may be a read error. The chain couples TRDV2 to TRDJ1; no reliable D call. CDR1 is GEAIGNYY and CDR2 is EKD in the germline V gene. The CDR3 has 15 amino acids. CDR3 amino acids: CACDPVEEYTDKLTF. CDR3 in DNA: TGTGCCTGTGACCCGGTAGAGGAGTATACCGATAAACTCACCTTT.

A few counts support this clone. This likely reflects a read error, since a far larger clone is one base away. The chain carries TRDV2 and TRDJ3; D is uncertain. CDR1 GEAIGNYY and CDR2 EKD come from the germline V gene. The CDR3 consists of 17 residues. The CDR3, as DNA: TGTGCCTTTGACGCAAGCTGGAGCTCCTGGGACACCCGACAGATGTTTTTC. Its translation: CAFDASWSSWDTRQMFF.

By share of the sample, this clone is medium-sized (0.01 to 0.1%). The same CDR3 is also encoded by other DNA sequences in this sample. The V gene is TRDV2, the J gene TRDJ1; 8 bases line up with TRDD3. CDR1 is GEAIGNYY, CDR2 EKD, per germline. The trim removed 1 base at V and 0 bases at J, leaving 3 bases unmatched. The CDR3 consists of 15 residues. This chain's CDR3 is CACDTLGVHTDKLIF. The DNA of the CDR3 is TGTGCCTGTGACACACTGGGGGTCCACACCGATAAACTCATCTTT.

The V call is TRDV2, the J call TRDJ3, with 8 bases aligning to TRDD3. V dropped 3 bases and J dropped 0; count of bases not matched to a gene: 9. The CDR3 has 19 amino acids. The V gene's germline CDR1 is GEAIGNYY and CDR2 EKD. The CDR3 coding sequence is TGTGCCTGTGACTCTGCGCTGGGGGACCGCTCCTGGGACACCCGACAGATGTTTTTC. The encoded protein is CACDSALGDRSWDTRQMFF.

On this clone itself: This may arise from a read error, as a much more abundant clone is one base away. The chain joins TRDV2 to TRDJ1, with 7 nucleotides matching TRDD3. Losses at the gene ends were 3 bases for V and 0 bases for J; bases not matched to a gene: 30. CDR1 GEAIGNYY and CDR2 EKD come from the germline V gene. The CDR3 spans 23 residues. Here the CDR3 reads CACDLLLEDTRKGEARYTDKLIF. CDR3 sequence (DNA): TGTGCCTGTGACCTTTTACTGGAGGATACGCGAAAGGGTGAGGCGAGGTACACCGATAAACTCATCTTT.

This clone is medium-sized. Additional DNA sequences in this sample encode the identical CDR3. The J gene is TRDJ1, the V gene TRDV2; 11 bases match TRDD3. J was trimmed by 4 bases and V by 3 bases; bases with no gene match: 12. The CDR3 runs to 17 residues. CDR1 is GEAIGNYY and CDR2 is EKD in the germline V gene. CDR3 in DNA: TGTGCCTGTGACCCCCTCGGTGGGGGATACGCCAACGATAAACTCATCTTT. Encoded protein: CACDPLGGGYANDKLIF.

The chain combines TRDV2 with TRDJ1, with 8 bases lining up with TRDD3. Trimming at V came to 0 bases and at J to 0 bases, leaving 11 bases not matched to a gene. The CDR3 is 18 residues long. CDR1 and CDR2 from the germline V gene are GEAIGNYY and EKD. The CDR3 sequence: CACDTVDWGGPYTDKLIF. CDR3 nucleotide sequence: TGTGCCTGTGACACCGTGGACTGGGGGGGCCCCTACACCGATAAACTCATCTTT.

Only a few counts were recorded for this clone. The chain carries TRDV1 and TRDJ1; 8 nucleotides line up with TRDD3. There are 19 residues in the CDR3. Germline V gene data show CDR1 as TSWWSYY and CDR2 as QGS. The J segment lost 3 bases and the V segment lost 2 bases, leaving 17 bases of the junction unmatched. Here the CDR3 DNA reads TGTGCTCTTGGGGAAACACCAGGGGGGCTGGGGGACACCTCCGATAAACTCATCTTT. Translated: CALGETPGGLGDTSDKLIF.